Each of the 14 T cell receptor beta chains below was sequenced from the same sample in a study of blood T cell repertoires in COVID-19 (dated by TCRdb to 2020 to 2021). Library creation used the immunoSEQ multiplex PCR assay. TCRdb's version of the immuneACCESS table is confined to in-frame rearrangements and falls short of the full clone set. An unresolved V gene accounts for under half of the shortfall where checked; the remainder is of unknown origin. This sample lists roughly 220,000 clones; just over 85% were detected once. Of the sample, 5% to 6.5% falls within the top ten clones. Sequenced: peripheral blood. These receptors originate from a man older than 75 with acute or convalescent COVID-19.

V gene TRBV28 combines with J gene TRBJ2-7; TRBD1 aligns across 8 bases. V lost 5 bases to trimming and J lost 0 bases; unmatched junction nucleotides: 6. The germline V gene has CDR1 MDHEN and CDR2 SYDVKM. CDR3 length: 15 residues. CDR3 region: CASSVTGGNSYEQYF. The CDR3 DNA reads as TGTGCCAGCAGTGTCACAGGGGGAAACTCCTACGAGCAGTACTTC. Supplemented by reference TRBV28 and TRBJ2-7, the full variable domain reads DVKVTQSSRYLVKRTGEKVFLECVQDMDHENMFWYRQDPGLGLRLIYFSYDVKMKEKGDIPEGYSVSREKKERFSLILESASTNQTSMYLCASSVTGGNSYEQYFGPGTRLTVT.

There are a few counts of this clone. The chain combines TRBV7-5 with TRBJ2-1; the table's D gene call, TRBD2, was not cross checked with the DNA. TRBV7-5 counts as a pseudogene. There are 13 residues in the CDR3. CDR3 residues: CVRSLVASYEQFF. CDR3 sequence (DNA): TGTGTCAGAAGCTTAGTGGCTAGTTATGAGCAGTTCTTC.

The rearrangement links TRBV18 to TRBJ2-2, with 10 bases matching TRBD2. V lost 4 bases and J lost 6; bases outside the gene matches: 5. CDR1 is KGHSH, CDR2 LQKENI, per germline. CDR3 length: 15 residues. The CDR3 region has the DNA TGTGCCAGCTCACTCGCTAGCGGGAGCCCCGGGGAGCTGTTTTTT. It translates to CASSLASGSPGELFF.

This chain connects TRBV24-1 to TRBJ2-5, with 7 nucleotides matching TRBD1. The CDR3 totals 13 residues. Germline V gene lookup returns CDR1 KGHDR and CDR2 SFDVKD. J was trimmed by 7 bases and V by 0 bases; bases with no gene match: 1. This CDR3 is CATSDLPGGTQYF. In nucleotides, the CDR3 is TGTGCCACCAGTGATTTGCCAGGGGGGACCCAGTACTTC.

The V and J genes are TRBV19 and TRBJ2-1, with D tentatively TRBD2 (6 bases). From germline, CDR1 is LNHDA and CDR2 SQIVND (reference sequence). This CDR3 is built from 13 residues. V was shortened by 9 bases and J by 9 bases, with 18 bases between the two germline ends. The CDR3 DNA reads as TGTGCCAGCCTGGGCGCGGCCGGGAGTGAGCAGTTCTTC. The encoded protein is CASLGAAGSEQFF.

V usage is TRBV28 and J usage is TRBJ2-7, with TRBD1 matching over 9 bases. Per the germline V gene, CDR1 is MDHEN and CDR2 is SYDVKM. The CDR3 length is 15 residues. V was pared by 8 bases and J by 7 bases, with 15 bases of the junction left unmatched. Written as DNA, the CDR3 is TGTGCCAGCGGCCCAATCGGGACAGGGTCTCGAGAGCAGTACTTC. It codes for CASGPIGTGSREQYF.

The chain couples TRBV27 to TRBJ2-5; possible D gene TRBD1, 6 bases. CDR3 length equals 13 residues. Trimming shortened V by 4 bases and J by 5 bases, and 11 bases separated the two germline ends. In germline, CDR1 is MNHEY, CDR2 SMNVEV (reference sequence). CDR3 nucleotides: TGTGCCAGCAGTTCCTACAGGGAGGAGACCCAGTACTTC. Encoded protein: CASSSYREETQYF.

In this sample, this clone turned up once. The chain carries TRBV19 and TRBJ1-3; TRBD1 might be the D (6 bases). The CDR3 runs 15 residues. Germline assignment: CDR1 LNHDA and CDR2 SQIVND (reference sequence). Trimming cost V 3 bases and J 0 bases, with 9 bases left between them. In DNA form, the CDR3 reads TGTGCCAGTAGTATTTTACAGGGCTCTGGAAACACCATATATTTT. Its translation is CASSILQGSGNTIYF.

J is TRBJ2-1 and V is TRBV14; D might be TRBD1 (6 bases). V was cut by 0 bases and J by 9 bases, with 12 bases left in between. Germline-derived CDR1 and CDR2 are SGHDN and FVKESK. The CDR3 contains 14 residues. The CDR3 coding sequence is TGTGCCAGCAGCCAAGATTTGGGGGCGAGTGAGCAGTTCTTC. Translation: CASSQDLGASEQFF.

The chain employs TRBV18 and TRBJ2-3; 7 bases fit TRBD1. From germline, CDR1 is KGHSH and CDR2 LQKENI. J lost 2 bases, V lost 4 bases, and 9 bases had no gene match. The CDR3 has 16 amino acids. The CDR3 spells CASSRQGQPVTDTQYF. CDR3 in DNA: TGTGCCAGCTCACGACAGGGACAGCCAGTCACAGATACGCAGTATTTT.

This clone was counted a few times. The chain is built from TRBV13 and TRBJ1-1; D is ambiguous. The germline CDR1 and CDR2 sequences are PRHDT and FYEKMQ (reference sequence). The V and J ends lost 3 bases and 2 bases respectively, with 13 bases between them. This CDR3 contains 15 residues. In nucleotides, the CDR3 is TGTGCCAGCAGCTTGCCGGGAGTCAGTAACACTGAAGCTTTCTTT. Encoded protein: CASSLPGVSNTEAFF. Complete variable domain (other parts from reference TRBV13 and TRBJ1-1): AAGVIQSPRHLIKEKRETATLKCYPIPRHDTVYWYQQGPGQDPQFLISFYEKMQSDKGSIPDRFSAQQFSDYHSELNMSSLELGDSALYFCASSLPGVSNTEAFFGQGTRLTVV.

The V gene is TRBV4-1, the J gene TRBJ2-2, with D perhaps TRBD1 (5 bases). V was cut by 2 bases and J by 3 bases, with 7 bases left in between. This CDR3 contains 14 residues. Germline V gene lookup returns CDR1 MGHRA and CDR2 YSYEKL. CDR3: CASSQFRDTGELFF. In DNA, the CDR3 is TGCGCCAGCAGCCAATTCAGGGACACCGGGGAGCTGTTTTTT.

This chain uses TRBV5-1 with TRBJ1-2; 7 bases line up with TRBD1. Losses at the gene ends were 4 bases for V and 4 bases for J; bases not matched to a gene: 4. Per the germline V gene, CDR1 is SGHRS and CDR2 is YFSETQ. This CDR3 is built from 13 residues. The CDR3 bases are TGCGCCAGCAGCATGGGACAGAGCTATGGCTACACCTTC. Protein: CASSMGQSYGYTF.

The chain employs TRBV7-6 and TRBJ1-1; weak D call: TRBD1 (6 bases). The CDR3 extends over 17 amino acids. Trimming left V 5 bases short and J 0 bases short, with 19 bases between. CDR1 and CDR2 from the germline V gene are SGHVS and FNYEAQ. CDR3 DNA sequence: TGTGCCAGCAGCCCCGGACCCAGACAGGTCATGAACACTGAAGCTTTCTTT. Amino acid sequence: CASSPGPRQVMNTEAFF.